A single sample gave rise to the 28 T cell receptor beta chains below, sequenced in a study of blood T cell repertoires in COVID-19 (dated by TCRdb to the early 2020s). Library preparation used the immunoSEQ multiplex PCR assay. In TCRdb, the immuneACCESS table is reduced to in-frame sequences with V and J assigned. These tables do not hold every clone; where another copy was compared, an unresolved V gene accounts for under half, and the others remain unexplained. This sample gives around 360,000 clones in total; roughly 87% of them show up just once. The ten largest clones take up under 3% of the sample. Sequencing used PBMCs or T cells enriched from blood (not recorded which). Receptors were obtained from a woman in her twenties or thirties who had recovered from COVID-19.

CDR3 amino acids: CASSRLAGQGAYEQYF. Written as DNA, the CDR3 is TGTGCCAGCAGCCGACTAGCGGGACAGGGGGCTTACGAGCAGTACTTC. The chain is built from TRBV5-5 and TRBJ2-7; D might be TRBD1 (12 bases). V lost 4 bases and J lost 4, with 21 bases in between. The CDR3 runs to 16 residues. Per the germline V gene, CDR1 is SGHKS and CDR2 is YYEKEE (reference sequence). The full variable domain, its missing parts supplied by reference TRBV5-5 and TRBJ2-7, is DAGVTQSPTHLIKTRGQQVTLRCSPISGHKSVSWYQQVLGQGPQFIFQYYEKEERGRGNFPDRFSARQFPNYSSELNVNALLLGDSALYLCASSRLAGQGAYEQYFGPGTRLTVT.

This chain connects TRBV2 to TRBJ1-6, with D tentatively TRBD1 (5 bases). Trimming shortened V by 2 bases and J by 10 bases, and 6 bases separated the two germline ends. The germline V gene encodes CDR1 SNHLY and CDR2 FYNNEI. CDR3 size: 12 residues. The CDR3 sequence is CASSERGSPLHF. CDR3 DNA: TGTGCCAGCAGTGAAAGGGGATCACCCCTCCACTTT. The full variable domain, completed using reference TRBV2 and TRBJ1-6, is EPEVTQTPSHQVTQMGQEVILRCVPISNHLYFYWYRQILGQKVEFLVSFYNNEISEKSEIFDDQFSVERPDGSNFTLKIRSTKLEDSAMYFCASSERGSPLHFGNGTRLTVT.

The chain is built from TRBV10-2 and TRBJ1-2; D is unresolved. The V and J ends lost 4 bases and 5 bases respectively, with 14 bases between them. The CDR3 is 14 residues long. Per the germline V gene, CDR1 is WSHSY and CDR2 is SAAADI. Here the CDR3 reads CASSAALGNYGYTF. CDR3 DNA sequence: TGCGCCAGCAGTGCCGCACTAGGAAATTATGGCTACACCTTC.

This chain links TRBV7-2 with TRBJ1-2; 10 bases agree with TRBD1. After removal of 5 bases from V and 4 bases from J, the junction contained 10 bases not matched to a gene. The CDR3 covers 16 residues. CDR1 and CDR2 from the germline V gene are SGHTA and FQGNSA. The CDR3: CASSRTGGASGYGYTF. Here the CDR3 DNA reads TGTGCCAGCAGCCGGACAGGGGGGGCGTCGGGCTATGGCTACACCTTC.

The chain joins TRBV5-1 to TRBJ2-6; 9 bases fit TRBD1. Germline V gives CDR1 SGHRS, CDR2 YFSETQ. The J segment lost 6 bases and the V segment lost 2 bases, leaving 12 bases of the junction unmatched. The CDR3 totals 18 residues. CDR3 protein: CASSFTGDRVPAANVLTF. The CDR3 DNA is TGCGCCAGCAGCTTTACCGGGGACAGGGTGCCCGCGGCCAACGTCCTGACTTTC.

This rearrangement joins TRBV13 to TRBJ2-1; no firm D call. In germline, CDR1 is PRHDT, CDR2 FYEKMQ (reference sequence). This CDR3 comprises 15 residues. V was clipped by 0 bases and J by 0 bases, with 6 bases between them. Here the CDR3 DNA reads TGTGCCAGCAGCTTAGGCGGTAGCTCCTACAATGAGCAGTTCTTC. Its protein is CASSLGGSSYNEQFF.

This chain uses TRBV4-1 with TRBJ2-7; weak D call: TRBD2 (6 bases). V lost 0 bases and J lost 0, with 12 bases in between. The CDR3 spans 16 residues. In germline, CDR1 is MGHRA, CDR2 YSYEKL. The CDR3: CASSQEASAGSYEQYF. The CDR3 nucleotides are TGCGCCAGCAGCCAAGAGGCTAGCGCCGGCTCCTACGAGCAGTACTTC.

The CDR3 nucleotides are TGTGCCAGCAGTGACGGGGGCTCCTATAATTCACCCCTCCACTTT. The encoded protein is CASSDGGSYNSPLHF. The gene calls are TRBV2 and TRBJ1-6, with D tentatively TRBD1 (5 bases). Trimming took off 3 bases at V and 0 bases at J, with 6 bases between the two ends. The CDR3 has 15 residues. Germline CDR1 reads SNHLY; CDR2 reads FYNNEI.

This clone was counted a single time. V is TRBV7-9 and J is TRBJ2-3; 10 nucleotides agree with TRBD2. CDR1 is SEHNR, CDR2 FQNEAQ, per germline (reference sequence). The CDR3 runs to 17 residues. V was pared by 1 base and J by 2 bases, with 6 bases of the junction left unmatched. CDR3 nucleotide sequence: TGTGCCAGCAGCTTAGGTCTAGCGGGGGACTACACAGATACGCAGTATTTT. This gives the protein CASSLGLAGDYTDTQYF.

The rearrangement joins TRBV24-1 to TRBJ2-3; 9 nucleotides match TRBD1. Germline assignment: CDR1 KGHDR and CDR2 SFDVKD. The CDR3 is 15 amino acids. Trimming cost V 5 bases and J 4 bases; bases outside gene matches: 6. In DNA, the CDR3 is TGTGCCACCAGTGGAGGACAGGGGAGGGCAGATACGCAGTATTTT. It encodes CATSGGQGRADTQYF.

This chain links TRBV5-1 with TRBJ2-1; TRBD2 matches at 7 bases. CDR3 length: 15 residues. Trimming removed 0 bases from V and 7 bases from J; junction bases left unmatched: 7. CDR1 and CDR2 (germline): SGHRS, YFSETQ. For the CDR3, the DNA is TGCGCCAGCAGCTTGGCCGCTGGCGGGAGAAATGAGCAGTTCTTC. This sequence encodes CASSLAAGGRNEQFF.

The genes are TRBV25-1 and TRBJ1-1; unclear D gene. The germline V gene has CDR1 MGHDK and CDR2 SYGVNS. V lost 1 base, J lost 5 bases, and 17 bases lay in between. CDR3 length equals 16 residues. The CDR3, as DNA: TGTGCCAGCAGTGAATTGACGCGCGGCCCCCGAACTGAAGCTTTCTTT. Amino acid sequence: CASSELTRGPRTEAFF.

The CDR3 here is CASSAGSSGEQFF. The CDR3 coding sequence is TGTGCCAGCAGTGCCGGGAGCTCGGGTGAGCAGTTCTTC. The chain combines TRBV12-3 or TRBV12-4 with TRBJ2-1; a possible D gene is TRBD2 (6 bases). The length of the CDR3 is 13 residues. V dropped 5 bases and J dropped 9 bases, with 14 bases sitting between them.

A few counts support this clone. The chain joins TRBV5-1 to TRBJ2-2; D is undetermined. Trimming cost V 4 bases and J 6 bases, with 10 bases left between them. CDR1 and CDR2 (germline): SGHRS, YFSETQ. The CDR3 is made up of 13 amino acids. The CDR3 loop reads CASSETSAGELFF. The CDR3 DNA sequence: TGCGCCAGCAGCGAGACATCTGCCGGGGAGCTGTTTTTT.

V gene TRBV2 combines with J gene TRBJ2-6; D possibly corresponds to TRBD2 (6 bases). The CDR3 has 18 residues. The germline V gene encodes CDR1 SNHLY and CDR2 FYNNEI. The V end lost 7 bases, the J end lost 0 bases, and 19 bases lay between the germline ends. The CDR3 DNA reads TGTGCCAGCACGTGGTGGGGCGGGGACTTCTCTGGGGCCAACGTCCTGACTTTC. Amino acid sequence: CASTWWGGDFSGANVLTF. Full variable domain (remainder filled in from reference TRBV2 and TRBJ2-6): EPEVTQTPSHQVTQMGQEVILRCVPISNHLYFYWYRQILGQKVEFLVSFYNNEISEKSEIFDDQFSVERPDGSNFTLKIRSTKLEDSAMYFCASTWWGGDFSGANVLTFGAGSRLTVL.

The chain carries TRBV7-2 and TRBJ2-7; 7 nucleotides align to TRBD2. CDR3 length: 16 residues. Germline values: CDR1 SGHTA, CDR2 FQGNSA. V shed 5 bases, J shed 6 bases, and the junction held 16 bases outside the gene matches. CDR3 protein: CASSTPEFWERGEQYF. CDR3 DNA sequence: TGTGCCAGCAGCACCCCAGAGTTTTGGGAGCGGGGCGAGCAGTACTTC.

The chain carries TRBV15 and TRBJ2-6; 8 bases fit TRBD1. Losses at the gene ends were 8 bases for V and 0 bases for J; bases not matched to a gene: 12. The CDR3 is 18 residues long. CDR1 LNHNV and CDR2 YYDKDF come from the germline V gene (reference sequence). The CDR3 nucleotides read TGTGCCACCGCGGGTCTGGGACAGGTCGACTCTGGGGCCAACGTCCTGACTTTC. Translated, it gives CATAGLGQVDSGANVLTF.

The chain carries TRBV6-2 or TRBV6-3 and TRBJ2-1; 13 bases agree with TRBD2. Trimming cost V 5 bases and J 7 bases; bases outside gene matches: 5. Germline assignment: CDR1 MNHEY and CDR2 SVGEGT. The CDR3 covers 15 residues. In DNA, the CDR3 is TGTGCCAGCAGTAAGGGACTAGCGGGACATAATGAGCAGTTCTTC. Protein: CASSKGLAGHNEQFF.

The chain employs TRBV28 and TRBJ2-2, with 10 positions matching TRBD2. V trimming: 11 bases; J trimming: 3 bases; junction bases outside the gene matches: 6. Germline-derived CDR1 and CDR2 are MDHEN and SYDVKM. The CDR3 runs 14 residues. The CDR3 DNA sequence: TGTGCCGGTAAAAGCGGGAGGGACACCGGGGAGCTGTTTTTT. This codes for CAGKSGRDTGELFF.

CDR3 region: CASSYLPRDEQYF. CDR3 bases: TGTGCCAGCAGTTACCTTCCCAGGGACGAGCAGTACTTC. The chain recombines TRBV6-5 with TRBJ2-7, with a possible D match to TRBD1 (5 bases). CDR3 length: 13 amino acids. Germline CDR1 and CDR2: MNHEY and SVGAGI. V was trimmed by 2 bases and J by 5 bases, leaving 10 bases between them.

The rearrangement joins TRBV7-6 to TRBJ2-2, with D possibly matching TRBD2 (5 bases). The CDR3 is 13 residues long. V was pared by 6 bases and J by 4 bases, with 9 bases between. Germline V gives CDR1 SGHVS, CDR2 FNYEAQ. Written as DNA, the CDR3 is TGTGCCAGCAGGAGAGGGCCCACCGGGGAGCTGTTTTTT. Protein product: CASRRGPTGELFF.

The chain has TRBV4-1 and TRBJ2-7; 11 bases line up with TRBD2. The CDR3 loop spans 14 amino acids. Looked up from germline, CDR1 is MGHRA and CDR2 is YSYEKL. V shed 2 bases and J 6 bases; nucleotides not matched to a gene: 3. The CDR3, as DNA: TGCGCCAGCAGCCAACAGACTAGCGGGACCGAGCAGTACTTC. Its translation is CASSQQTSGTEQYF.

In DNA form, the CDR3 reads TGCGCCAGCAGCTTGGGGGACAGAAATAGCAATCAGCCCCAGCATTTT. This encodes CASSLGDRNSNQPQHF. The rearrangement uses TRBV5-1 and TRBJ1-5; 7 nucleotides match TRBD1. V lost 0 bases to trimming and J lost 0 bases; unmatched junction nucleotides: 3. Germline CDR1 is SGHRS and CDR2 is YFSETQ. This CDR3 has 16 amino acids. Full variable domain (outside the CDR3, taken from reference TRBV5-1 and TRBJ1-5): KAGVTQTPRYLIKTRGQQVTLSCSPISGHRSVSWYQQTPGQGLQFLFEYFSETQRNKGNFPGRFSGRQFSNSRSEMNVSTLELGDSALYLCASSLGDRNSNQPQHFGDGTRLSIL.

In regard to this clone: One end of the junction varies from germline; a read error may be responsible. This chain uses TRBV7-7 with TRBJ2-5; 12 bases align to TRBD1. CDR1 is SSHAT, CDR2 FNYEAQ, per germline (reference sequence). The CDR3 runs to 16 residues. Here the CDR3 reads CASSGLGTGGSETQYF. The CDR3 coding sequence is TGTGCTAGCAGCGGCCTTGGGACAGGGGGCTCGGAGACCCAGTACTTC.

This chain links TRBV2 with TRBJ1-2, with no clear D. With 6 bases removed from V and 8 bases from J, the gap between germline ends came to 13 bases. The CDR3 runs 12 residues. Germline values: CDR1 SNHLY, CDR2 FYNNEI. Written as DNA, the CDR3 is TGTGCCAGCAGCGATGACGGGATCGGCTACACCTTC. It specifies CASSDDGIGYTF.

This chain connects TRBV7-2 to TRBJ1-1, with 10 bases fitting TRBD1. This CDR3 has 15 amino acids. Trimming removed 4 bases from V and 6 bases from J; junction bases left unmatched: 8. CDR1 is SGHTA, CDR2 FQGNSA, per germline. CDR3 sequence: CASSSSPGQGSEAFF. CDR3 DNA sequence: TGTGCCAGCAGCTCCTCCCCGGGACAGGGGTCTGAAGCTTTCTTT.

The DNA of the CDR3 is TGTGCCAGCAGCGTAGCTGGAGGGGGGGCCTACAATGAGCAGTTCTTC. Translation gives CASSVAGGGAYNEQFF. The gene calls are TRBV9 and TRBJ2-1; possibly TRBD2 for D (7 bases). The V gene lost 0 bases and the J gene lost 2 bases, with 12 bases spanning the gap. The CDR3 has 16 residues. Germline V lookup: CDR1 SGDLS, CDR2 YYNGEE.

The rearrangement uses TRBV4-1 and TRBJ1-2, with 8 bases fitting TRBD1. This CDR3 spans 15 amino acids. Trimming cost V 3 bases and J 0 bases; bases outside gene matches: 3. Germline loops: CDR1 MGHRA, CDR2 YSYEKL. Written as DNA, the CDR3 is TGCGCCAGCAGCCAGGGGACAGGCCCTAACTATGGCTACACCTTC. The encoded protein is CASSQGTGPNYGYTF.